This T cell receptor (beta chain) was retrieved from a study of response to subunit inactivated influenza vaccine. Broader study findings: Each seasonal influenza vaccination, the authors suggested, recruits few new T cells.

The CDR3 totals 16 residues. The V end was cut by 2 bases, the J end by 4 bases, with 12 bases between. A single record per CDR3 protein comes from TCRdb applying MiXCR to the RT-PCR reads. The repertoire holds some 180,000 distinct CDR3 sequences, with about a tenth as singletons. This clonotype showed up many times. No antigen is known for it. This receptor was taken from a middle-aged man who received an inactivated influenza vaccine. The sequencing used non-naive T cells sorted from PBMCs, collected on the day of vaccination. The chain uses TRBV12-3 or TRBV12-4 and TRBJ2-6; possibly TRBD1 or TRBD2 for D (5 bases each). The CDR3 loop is CASSLIQGAGANVLTF. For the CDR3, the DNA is TGTGCCAGCAGTTTAATTCAGGGAGCGGGGGCCAACGTCCTGACTTTC.